Listed below are T cell receptor beta chains from one sample, sequenced in a study of blood T cell repertoires in COVID-19. Measured with immunoSEQ multiplex PCR; TCRdb has only the in-frame clones, and not every one. The table shows tens of thousands of clones, with roughly nine tenths occurring only once. The sequenced sample consisted of peripheral blood. All receptors come from a male donor with acute or convalescent COVID-19. CDR3s include the opening cysteine and the closing phenylalanine or tryptophan. The D gene is left open where the match is weak. For some rows the clone size is stated as once, few or many, or as a class when expanded; others skip it.

>TRBD1|.|TRBJ2-1|TRBV15
CATRPGQGAGMVNEQFF
TGTGCCACCAGACCGGGACAGGGGGCAGGAATGGTGAATGAGCAGTTCTTC
>.|.|TRBJ2-2|TRBV3-1/TRBV3-2
CASSPRGDTGELFF
TGTGCCAGCAGCCCCAGGGGGGACACCGGGGAGCTGTTTTTT
>TRBD2|.|TRBJ2-3|TRBV7-6
CASSLSLAGGDTQYF
TGTGCCAGCAGCTTATCGCTTGCGGGGGGGGATACGCAGTATTTT
>TRBD1|.|TRBJ1-5|TRBV5-1
CASSLGQGGNQPQHF
TGCGCCAGCAGCTTGGGACAGGGCGGCAATCAGCCCCAGCATTTT
>TRBD1|.|TRBJ1-2|TRBV6-5
CASSYTSGGDYGYTF
TGTGCCAGCAGTTACACCTCAGGGGGCGACTATGGCTACACCTTC
>.|.|TRBJ1-5|TRBV20-1
CSASGNQPQHF
TGCAGTGCAAGCGGCAATCAGCCCCAGCATTTT
>TRBD1|.|TRBJ2-7|TRBV7-2
CASSLMRAGKTGAPYEQYF
TGTGCCAGCAGCTTAATGAGGGCAGGGAAGACAGGGGCGCCCTACGAGCAGTACTTC
>.|few|TRBJ1-2|TRBV9
CASSKDRFGYTF
TGTGCCAGCAGTAAAGACAGGTTTGGCTACACCTTC
>.|once|TRBJ2-7|TRBV9
CASSVAGQSYEQYF
TGTGCCAGCAGCGTGGCGGGACAGTCCTACGAGCAGTACTTC
>.|.|TRBJ2-7|TRBV6-4
CASLLTGFYEQYF
TGTGCCAGCCTACTTACAGGATTCTACGAGCAGTACTTC
>.|.|TRBJ2-7|TRBV7-9
CASQGGDVYEQYF
TGTGCCAGCCAAGGCGGGGACGTCTACGAGCAGTACTTC
>.|.|TRBJ1-2|TRBV3-1/TRBV3-2
CASSQGRDRNYGYTF
TGTGCCAGCAGCCAAGGGCGGGACCGTAACTATGGCTACACCTTC
>.|.|TRBJ2-7|TRBV29-1
CSVALGIEGSYEQYF
TGCAGCGTTGCCCTCGGCATTGAGGGCTCCTACGAGCAGTACTTC
>.|.|TRBJ1-5|TRBV3-1/TRBV3-2
CASSQSFAGGVANQPQHF
TGTGCCAGCAGCCAATCCTTTGCAGGCGGGGTAGCAAATCAGCCCCAGCATTTT
>.|.|TRBJ2-7|TRBV7-9
CASSDLGQGRPYEQYF
TGTGCCAGCAGCGACCTGGGGCAGGGCCGCCCCTACGAGCAGTACTTC
>TRBD2|.|TRBJ2-7|TRBV7-2
CASSLAPQTHRDGGYEQYF
TGTGCCAGCAGCTTAGCTCCCCAAACTCACCGGGACGGGGGGTACGAGCAGTACTTC
>TRBD1|.|TRBJ1-6|TRBV6-1
CASSVTTGGADSPLHF
TGTGCCAGCAGTGTTACAACAGGGGGCGCGGATTCACCCCTCCACTTT
>TRBD1|.|TRBJ1-2|TRBV15
CATSPTRTGNIYGYTF
TGTGCCACCAGCCCCACCCGGACAGGGAATATATATGGCTACACCTTC
>.|.|TRBJ1-3|TRBV30
CASLVPSGNTIYF
TGTGCCTCCCTAGTGCCCTCTGGAAACACCATATATTTT
>TRBD2|.|TRBJ2-2|TRBV5-1
CASTSHQRGHGELFF
TGCGCCAGCACATCTCACCAGCGGGGGCACGGGGAGCTGTTTTTT
>TRBD1|few|TRBJ1-1|TRBV29-1
CSARQGDYTEAFF
TGCAGCGCTCGACAGGGAGATTACACTGAAGCTTTCTTT
>.|.|TRBJ2-3|TRBV3-1/TRBV3-2
CASSQFEAATDTQYF
TGTGCCAGCAGCCAATTTGAGGCAGCCACAGATACGCAGTATTTT
>TRBD1|few|TRBJ1-6|TRBV5-1
CASSPGTEHSPLHF
TGCGCCAGCAGCCCCGGGACAGAGCATTCACCCCTCCACTTT
>TRBD2|.|TRBJ2-1|TRBV4-1
CASSQERLAGAYNEQFF
TGCGCCAGCAGCCAAGAACGACTAGCGGGGGCCTACAATGAGCAGTTCTTC
>TRBD1|.|TRBJ1-6|TRBV30
CAGALRQGESPLHF
TGTGCCGGAGCCTTGAGACAGGGAGAATCACCCCTCCACTTT
>.|.|TRBJ1-4|TRBV6-1
CASSEDFQGINEKLFF
TGTGCCAGCAGTGAAGATTTTCAGGGTATTAATGAAAAACTGTTTTTT
>.|.|TRBJ1-2|TRBV19
CASTPGNYGYTF
TGTGCCAGTACCCCGGGGAACTATGGCTACACCTTC
>.|.|TRBJ1-6|TRBV28
CASSPTPSYNSPLHF
TGTGCCAGCAGTCCTACCCCGTCCTATAATTCACCCCTCCACTTT
>.|.|TRBJ2-7|TRBV6-5
CASNLEVFSYEQYF
TGTGCCAGCAACCTAGAGGTTTTCTCCTACGAGCAGTACTTC
>TRBD2|.|TRBJ2-3|TRBV5-1
CASSPGGQSDTQYF
TGCGCCAGCAGCCCGGGGGGGCAGTCAGATACGCAGTATTTT
>TRBD1|few|TRBJ1-5|TRBV15
CASQQGFNQPQHF
TGTGCCAGCCAACAGGGGTTCAATCAGCCCCAGCATTTT
>TRBD1|.|TRBJ1-4|TRBV5-1
CASSGTGGSNEKLFF
TGCGCCAGCAGTGGGACAGGGGGTTCTAATGAAAAACTGTTTTTT
>.|.|TRBJ1-1|TRBV3-1/TRBV3-2
CASSQGGGAGATEAFF
TGTGCCAGCAGCCAAGGTGGCGGGGCTGGGGCCACTGAAGCTTTCTTT
>TRBD1|once|TRBJ2-7|TRBV6-5
CASSYATGAYEQYF
TGTGCCAGCAGTTACGCGACAGGGGCCTACGAGCAGTACTTC
>.|.|TRBJ1-4|TRBV2
CASRWGGSGEKLFF
TGTGCCAGCAGGTGGGGGGGCTCTGGTGAAAAACTGTTTTTT
>TRBD1|.|TRBJ2-5|TRBV5-1
CASSPDRAEETQYF
TGCGCCAGCAGCCCGGACAGGGCCGAAGAGACCCAGTACTTC
>.|.|TRBJ2-6|TRBV7-6
CASSLYEGGANVLTF
TGTGCCAGCAGCTTATATGAGGGTGGGGCCAACGTCCTGACTTTC
>.|.|TRBJ1-3|TRBV7-9
CASSWEGTGNTIYF
TGTGCCAGCAGCTGGGAGGGGACTGGAAACACCATATATTTT
>TRBD2|.|TRBJ2-7|TRBV5-4
CASSLGPSGDYEQYF
TGTGCCAGCAGCTTGGGTCCTAGCGGGGACTACGAGCAGTACTTC
>TRBD1|.|TRBJ1-5|TRBV2
CASSEGQGYASNQPQHF
TGTGCCAGCAGTGAAGGACAGGGTTACGCTAGCAATCAGCCCCAGCATTTT
>TRBD1|few|TRBJ1-1|TRBV12-3/TRBV12-4
CASSNRDRAFF
TGTGCCAGCAGTAACCGGGACAGAGCTTTCTTT